Listed here are 30 T cell receptor beta chains from one sample, sequenced in a study of blood T cell repertoires in COVID-19. Profiling relied on immunoSEQ multiplex PCR, and the TCRdb table lists in-frame clones only, not all of them. The data show approximately 210,000 clones, 65% to 85% seen once. The sequenced sample consisted of PBMCs or T cells enriched from blood (not recorded which). The receptors come from a man aged 25 to 40 with acute COVID-19.

V and J are TRBV5-5 and TRBJ2-1; 14 nucleotides match TRBD2. V trimming: 2 bases; J trimming: 6 bases; junction bases outside the gene matches: 1. CDR3 length: 15 residues. Germline V gene data show CDR1 as SGHKS and CDR2 as YYEKEE (reference sequence). This chain's CDR3 is CASSLGLAGGNEQFF. The CDR3 DNA reads TGTGCCAGCAGCTTAGGACTAGCGGGGGGCAATGAGCAGTTCTTC.

V gene TRBV10-3 combines with J gene TRBJ1-2; 10 bases match TRBD1. The CDR3 is 17 amino acids. Germline-derived CDR1 and CDR2 are ENHRY and SYGVKD. Trimming cost V 0 bases and J 3 bases; bases outside gene matches: 7. CDR3 in DNA: TGTGCCATCAGTGAGTCCGAGACAGGGGGCTTGGACTATGGCTACACCTTC. It encodes CAISESETGGLDYGYTF.

The V gene is TRBV7-3, the J gene TRBJ2-1, with 11 bases matching TRBD2. This CDR3 region has 15 residues. J was trimmed by 6 bases and V by 3 bases; bases with no gene match: 4. Germline CDR1 SGHTA, CDR2 FQGTGA. The CDR3 nucleotides read TGTGCCAGCAGCTTGGGGACTAGCGGCCTCAATGAGCAGTTCTTC. Encoded protein: CASSLGTSGLNEQFF.

The V gene is TRBV14, the J gene TRBJ2-4; perhaps TRBD1 as D (6 bases). CDR1 and CDR2 (germline): SGHDN, FVKESK. Between the trimmed V and J ends, which lost 0 bases and 0 bases, there was a span of 9 bases. The CDR3 runs to 16 residues. CDR3 DNA: TGTGCCAGCAGCCAAGAGGACAGCCTAGCCAAAAACATTCAGTACTTC. It encodes CASSQEDSLAKNIQYF.

The rearrangement links TRBV11-2 to TRBJ2-1; D possibly corresponds to TRBD2 (6 bases). With 3 bases removed from V and 7 bases from J, the gap between germline ends came to 13 bases. Per germline, CDR1 SGHAT and CDR2 FQNNGV. The CDR3 covers 14 residues. The DNA for the CDR3 is TGTGCCAGCAGCTTCACTAGCATAGGGAATGAGCAGTTCTTC. Protein: CASSFTSIGNEQFF.

The V call is TRBV7-3, the J call TRBJ1-1; D might be TRBD1 (5 bases). CDR3 length: 14 residues. From germline, CDR1 is SGHTA and CDR2 FQGTGA. V shed 5 bases and J shed 4 bases, with 14 bases lying between them. CDR3 sequence reads: CASSPVLGGTEAFF. CDR3 sequence (DNA): TGTGCCAGCAGCCCTGTGCTCGGGGGCACTGAAGCTTTCTTT.

The chain employs TRBV6-5 and TRBJ1-6; 9 nucleotides agree with TRBD1. The V gene end was trimmed by 5 bases and the J gene end by 7 bases; junction bases not matched to a gene: 6. This CDR3 contains 15 residues. Germline lookup yields CDR1 MNHEY and CDR2 SVGAGI. The CDR3 protein is CASSTKQGANSPLHF. The CDR3 nucleotides read TGTGCCAGCAGTACTAAACAGGGGGCGAATTCACCCCTCCACTTT.

This clone has only one observation. This rearrangement joins TRBV7-6 to TRBJ2-2; 8 nucleotides agree with TRBD1. The germline CDR1 and CDR2 sequences are SGHVS and FNYEAQ. V lost 5 bases and J lost 7; bases outside the gene matches: 9. This CDR3 is built from 15 residues. The CDR3: CASSPTGGIGGELFF. CDR3 coding DNA: TGTGCCAGCAGCCCCACAGGGGGTATTGGCGGGGAGCTGTTTTTT. The complete variable domain, with remaining parts taken from reference TRBV7-6 and TRBJ2-2, reads GAGVSQSPRYKVTKRGQDVALRCDPISGHVSLYWYRQALGQGPEFLTYFNYEAQQDKSGLPNDRFSAERPEGSISTLTIQRTEQRDSAMYRCASSPTGGIGGELFFGEGSRLTVL.

The chain links TRBV6-5 to TRBJ2-7, with D possibly TRBD1 on 6 matching bases. V was pared by 7 bases and J by 6 bases, with 22 bases between. CDR3 length equals 15 residues. Germline CDR1 MNHEY, CDR2 SVGAGI. CDR3 nucleotides: TGTGCCAGCACCATCTCGACAGGAGCCTTGGGCGAGCAGTACTTC. Encoded protein: CASTISTGALGEQYF.

This rearrangement joins TRBV3-1 (or the pseudogene TRBV3-2) to TRBJ2-2; 13 positions agree with TRBD2. The germline V gene encodes CDR1 LGHDT and CDR2 YNNKEL (reference sequence). J lost 6 bases, V lost 4 bases, and 2 bases had no gene match. This CDR3 has 15 residues. Here the CDR3 reads CASSLGTSGAGELFF. CDR3 coding DNA: TGTGCCAGCAGCCTTGGGACTAGCGGGGCCGGGGAGCTGTTTTTT.

V is TRBV19 and J is TRBJ1-5; D might be TRBD1 (6 bases). Trimming stripped 7 bases from V and 4 bases from J, with 20 bases between. The CDR3 covers 16 residues. Germline lookup yields CDR1 LNHDA and CDR2 SQIVND (reference sequence). For the CDR3, the DNA is TGTGCCAGTAATACACGCCGAGGGGGACCAAATCAGCCCCAGCATTTT. The encoded protein is CASNTRRGGPNQPQHF.

The chain carries TRBV18 and TRBJ2-1; D ambiguous. The CDR3 is made up of 13 amino acids. Deletions cut 0 bases from V and 5 bases from J, with 5 bases between. Per the germline V gene, CDR1 is KGHSH and CDR2 is LQKENI. In nucleotides, the CDR3 is TGTGCCAGCTCACCACCAGCTAACAATGAGCAGTTCTTC. It translates to CASSPPANNEQFF.

This clone has a single count. V is TRBV19 and J is TRBJ2-3, with D possibly matching TRBD2 (6 bases). The V and J ends lost 6 bases and 2 bases respectively, with 12 bases between them. The CDR3 length is 14 residues. Germline values: CDR1 LNHDA, CDR2 SQIVND (reference sequence). In DNA, the CDR3 is TGTGCCAGTAGGCCGGGACTCAACACAGATACGCAGTATTTT. It yields the protein CASRPGLNTDTQYF.

The chain is built from TRBV5-1 and TRBJ2-2; D perhaps matches TRBD1 (5 bases). V was pared by 5 bases and J by 5 bases, with 10 bases between. The germline gives CDR1 SGHRS, CDR2 YFSETQ. The CDR3 has 13 amino acids. CDR3 region: CASRTTVTGELFF. The CDR3 bases are TGCGCCAGCAGGACGACAGTAACCGGGGAGCTGTTTTTT.

The gene calls are TRBV30 and TRBJ1-4; no clear D. This CDR3 spans 13 amino acids. CDR1 GTSNPN and CDR2 SVGIG come from the germline V gene (reference sequence). The germline V and J ends were trimmed by 7 bases and 0 bases, with 9 bases remaining between them. For the CDR3, the DNA is TGTGCCTCCCCATCAGCAACTAATGAAAAACTGTTTTTT. Protein sequence: CASPSATNEKLFF.

V is TRBV5-6 and J is TRBJ2-3, with 10 bases aligning to TRBD2. Germline CDR1 is SGHDT and CDR2 is YYEEEE. J was trimmed by 4 bases and V by 3 bases; bases with no gene match: 11. This CDR3 contains 17 residues. CDR3 residues: CASSSTKIGLAADTQYF. The DNA for the CDR3 is TGTGCCAGCAGCTCAACGAAAATCGGACTAGCGGCAGATACGCAGTATTTT.

The J gene is TRBJ1-4, the V gene TRBV2; D perhaps matches TRBD1 (5 bases). CDR1 is SNHLY, CDR2 FYNNEI, per germline. V gave up 3 bases and J gave up 10 bases, with 12 bases separating them. The length of the CDR3 is 13 residues. In DNA, the CDR3 is TGTGCCAGCAGTGATTTGGGGGGTGGAAAACTGTTTTTT. Its translation is CASSDLGGGKLFF.

V and J are TRBV30 and TRBJ1-6; 8 bases fit TRBD1. Germline CDR1 GTSNPN, CDR2 SVGIG (reference sequence). Trimming cost V 2 bases and J 8 bases; bases outside gene matches: 2. There are 13 residues in the CDR3. The chain's CDR3 is CAWSLTGDSPLHF. The CDR3 region has the DNA TGTGCCTGGAGTCTGACAGGGGATTCACCCCTCCACTTT.

V and J are TRBV5-5 and TRBJ2-5; TRBD2 is a possible D gene (6 bases). The CDR3 runs 14 residues. Trimming took off 0 bases at V and 1 base at J, with 7 bases between the two ends. The germline gives CDR1 SGHKS, CDR2 YYEKEE (reference sequence). CDR3 nucleotide sequence: TGTGCCAGCAGCTTGGTAGCGGCCCAAGAGACCCAGTACTTC. This sequence encodes CASSLVAAQETQYF.

The chain is built from TRBV18 and TRBJ1-1; TRBD1 matches 8 bases. The CDR3 sequence is 13 residues long. Looked up from germline, CDR1 is KGHSH and CDR2 is LQKENI. V shed 1 base, J shed 7 bases, and the junction held 2 bases outside the gene matches. CDR3: CASSPLGQGEAFF. The CDR3 DNA follows: TGTGCCAGCTCACCACTCGGACAGGGTGAAGCTTTCTTT.

This rearrangement joins TRBV10-2 to TRBJ2-7; 7 bases match TRBD1. The CDR3 totals 14 residues. J gave up 2 bases and V 4 bases, and 5 bases lay outside the gene matches. Germline-derived CDR1 and CDR2 are WSHSY and SAAADI. CDR3 nucleotide sequence: TGCGCCAGCAGTGGTAACAGGGGTGCCTACGAGCAGTACTTC. Translation gives CASSGNRGAYEQYF.

The chain couples TRBV19 to TRBJ2-1; D is unclear. Germline loops: CDR1 LNHDA, CDR2 SQIVND (reference sequence). V gave up 0 bases and J gave up 10 bases, with 10 bases separating them. The CDR3 extends over 13 amino acids. This CDR3 reads CASSIDFSGEQFF. Written as DNA, the CDR3 is TGTGCCAGTAGTATAGATTTTTCAGGAGAGCAGTTCTTC.

The V gene is TRBV7-3, the J gene TRBJ2-1; TRBD2 matches at 7 bases. With 5 bases clipped from V and 0 bases from J, the junction kept 7 bases outside the gene matches. The CDR3 has 16 amino acids. Germline-derived CDR1 and CDR2 are SGHTA and FQGTGA. CDR3 region: CASSPWGGTSYNEQFF. DNA of the CDR3: TGTGCCAGCAGCCCTTGGGGGGGAACCTCCTACAATGAGCAGTTCTTC.

This clone appeared many times. The chain uses TRBV4-2 and TRBJ1-5, with D perhaps matching TRBD1 (6 bases). Germline CDR1 and CDR2: LGHNA and YNFKEQ. CDR3 length: 13 amino acids. Deletions cut 7 bases from V and 7 bases from J, with 14 bases between. CDR3 coding DNA: TGTGCCAGCACCGGACAGCATCCCCAGCCCCAGCATTTT. Translating it yields CASTGQHPQPQHF.

This chain joins TRBV5-6 and TRBJ2-3; 7 nucleotides agree with TRBD2. CDR1 and CDR2 from the germline V gene are SGHDT and YYEEEE. The V and J ends lost 10 bases and 6 bases, in that order; junction bases with no gene match: 20. The CDR3 is 16 amino acids. The CDR3 reads CAATPDSSGVGDTQYF. CDR3 bases: TGTGCCGCGACTCCGGACTCCAGCGGGGTCGGGGATACGCAGTATTTT.

The genes are TRBV9 and TRBJ1-2; tentative D call: TRBD1 (5 bases). The germline gives CDR1 SGDLS, CDR2 YYNGEE. The CDR3 sequence is 13 residues long. The germline V and J ends were trimmed by 0 bases and 8 bases, with 11 bases remaining between them. The CDR3 DNA follows: TGTGCCAGCAGCGTAGTCGGGAGGGACGGCTACACCTTC. This sequence encodes CASSVVGRDGYTF.

The V gene is TRBV6-5, the J gene TRBJ2-1; 12 nucleotides match TRBD2. V shed 6 bases, J shed 7 bases, and the junction held 1 base outside the gene matches. CDR3 size: 13 residues. Germline CDR1 is MNHEY and CDR2 is SVGAGI. CDR3 nucleotides: TGTGCCAGCAGACTAGCGGGGGGAAATGAGCAGTTCTTC. Residues: CASRLAGGNEQFF.

This sequence joins TRBV6-6 and TRBJ2-1, with 9 nucleotides matching TRBD2. Germline V CDR1 and CDR2: MNHNY, SVGAGI (reference sequence). V dropped 7 bases and J dropped 8; count of bases not matched to a gene: 6. The CDR3 loop spans 13 amino acids. CDR3 sequence: CASMAGGRDEQFF. CDR3 bases: TGTGCCAGCATGGCGGGGGGGCGGGATGAGCAGTTCTTC.

The chain has TRBV5-1 and TRBJ1-3; D is unclear. In germline, CDR1 is SGHRS, CDR2 YFSETQ. V lost 0 bases, J lost 4 bases, and 11 bases lay in between. This CDR3 has 15 residues. The CDR3 nucleotides read TGCGCCAGCAGCTTGGAGTCGGTGGGCGGAAACACCATATATTTT. It codes for CASSLESVGGNTIYF. Filled out from reference TRBV5-1 and TRBJ1-3, the complete variable domain reads KAGVTQTPRYLIKTRGQQVTLSCSPISGHRSVSWYQQTPGQGLQFLFEYFSETQRNKGNFPGRFSGRQFSNSRSEMNVSTLELGDSALYLCASSLESVGGNTIYFGEGSWLTVV.

The chain couples TRBV30 to TRBJ2-7; D is ambiguous. The CDR3 is 12 amino acids. Germline CDR1 reads GTSNPN; CDR2 reads SVGIG (reference sequence). V was clipped by 0 bases and J by 6 bases, with 9 bases between them. The CDR3 DNA reads as TGTGCCTGGAGTGTATTAAACACCGAGCAGTACTTC. Translating it yields CAWSVLNTEQYF.